These 5 T cell receptor beta chains were sequenced from one sample in a study of early T cells in non-severe SARS-CoV-2 infection. TCRdb ran MiXCR on the 5' RACE reads and lists one entry per CDR3 protein. The sample lists approximately 66,000 distinct CDR3 sequences, less than 15% occurring once. Sequences were obtained from whole blood. These receptor sequences come from an adult who was a healthcare worker with PCR-confirmed SARS-CoV-2 infection or an uninfected control (not recorded which).

The table lists this clonotype with a few counts. The V gene is TRBV19, the J gene TRBJ2-5, with D unresolved. This CDR3 has 15 residues. V was pared by 5 bases and J by 1 base, with 14 bases between. CDR1 is LNHDA, CDR2 SQIVND, per germline (reference sequence). The CDR3 region has the DNA TGTGCCAGTAGTCCCTCCCGGCGCGGCCAAGAGACCCAGTACTTC. Translating it yields CASSPSRRGQETQYF. Variable domain in full (rest from reference TRBV19 and TRBJ2-5): DGGITQSPKYLFRKEGQNVTLSCEQNLNHDAMYWYRQDPGQGLRLIYYSQIVNDFQKGDIAEGYSVSREKKESFPLTVTSAQKNPTAFYLCASSPSRRGQETQYFGPGTRLLVL.

This clonotype was counted between two and nine times. The chain combines TRBV12-3 or TRBV12-4 with TRBJ1-5; D is uncertain. V was shortened by 2 bases and J by 3 bases, with 8 bases between the two germline ends. This CDR3 contains 14 residues. CDR3 region: CASSLRRINQPQHF. The CDR3 DNA is TGTGCCAGCAGTTTAAGGCGGATCAATCAGCCCCAGCATTTT.

This clonotype was seen at least ten times. The chain uses TRBV7-3 and TRBJ2-3; D remains unclear. The V and J ends lost 3 bases and 0 bases respectively, with 7 bases between them. The CDR3 runs 14 residues. The V gene's germline CDR1 is SGHTA and CDR2 FQGTGA. CDR3: CASSLADSTDTQYF. The CDR3 DNA follows: TGTGCCAGCAGCTTGGCGGACAGCACAGATACGCAGTATTTT.

This clonotype was observed at least ten times. The V call is TRBV27, the J call TRBJ1-6; perhaps TRBD1 as D (5 bases). CDR1 and CDR2 (germline): MNHEY, SMNVEV (reference sequence). Trimming removed 5 bases at V and 4 bases at J, with 9 bases between. The length of the CDR3 is 14 residues. Here the CDR3 reads CASSMGPYNSPLHF. The CDR3 nucleotides read TGTGCCAGCAGTATGGGACCTTATAATTCACCCCTCCACTTT.

The chain uses TRBV5-1 and TRBJ2-1, with D possibly matching TRBD1 (5 bases). V was cut by 0 bases and J by 3 bases, with 7 bases left in between. Per the germline V gene, CDR1 is SGHRS and CDR2 is YFSETQ. The CDR3 loop spans 14 amino acids. This CDR3 reads CASSLDTGYNEQFF. The DNA of the CDR3 is TGCGCCAGCAGCTTGGATACAGGCTACAATGAGCAGTTCTTC.